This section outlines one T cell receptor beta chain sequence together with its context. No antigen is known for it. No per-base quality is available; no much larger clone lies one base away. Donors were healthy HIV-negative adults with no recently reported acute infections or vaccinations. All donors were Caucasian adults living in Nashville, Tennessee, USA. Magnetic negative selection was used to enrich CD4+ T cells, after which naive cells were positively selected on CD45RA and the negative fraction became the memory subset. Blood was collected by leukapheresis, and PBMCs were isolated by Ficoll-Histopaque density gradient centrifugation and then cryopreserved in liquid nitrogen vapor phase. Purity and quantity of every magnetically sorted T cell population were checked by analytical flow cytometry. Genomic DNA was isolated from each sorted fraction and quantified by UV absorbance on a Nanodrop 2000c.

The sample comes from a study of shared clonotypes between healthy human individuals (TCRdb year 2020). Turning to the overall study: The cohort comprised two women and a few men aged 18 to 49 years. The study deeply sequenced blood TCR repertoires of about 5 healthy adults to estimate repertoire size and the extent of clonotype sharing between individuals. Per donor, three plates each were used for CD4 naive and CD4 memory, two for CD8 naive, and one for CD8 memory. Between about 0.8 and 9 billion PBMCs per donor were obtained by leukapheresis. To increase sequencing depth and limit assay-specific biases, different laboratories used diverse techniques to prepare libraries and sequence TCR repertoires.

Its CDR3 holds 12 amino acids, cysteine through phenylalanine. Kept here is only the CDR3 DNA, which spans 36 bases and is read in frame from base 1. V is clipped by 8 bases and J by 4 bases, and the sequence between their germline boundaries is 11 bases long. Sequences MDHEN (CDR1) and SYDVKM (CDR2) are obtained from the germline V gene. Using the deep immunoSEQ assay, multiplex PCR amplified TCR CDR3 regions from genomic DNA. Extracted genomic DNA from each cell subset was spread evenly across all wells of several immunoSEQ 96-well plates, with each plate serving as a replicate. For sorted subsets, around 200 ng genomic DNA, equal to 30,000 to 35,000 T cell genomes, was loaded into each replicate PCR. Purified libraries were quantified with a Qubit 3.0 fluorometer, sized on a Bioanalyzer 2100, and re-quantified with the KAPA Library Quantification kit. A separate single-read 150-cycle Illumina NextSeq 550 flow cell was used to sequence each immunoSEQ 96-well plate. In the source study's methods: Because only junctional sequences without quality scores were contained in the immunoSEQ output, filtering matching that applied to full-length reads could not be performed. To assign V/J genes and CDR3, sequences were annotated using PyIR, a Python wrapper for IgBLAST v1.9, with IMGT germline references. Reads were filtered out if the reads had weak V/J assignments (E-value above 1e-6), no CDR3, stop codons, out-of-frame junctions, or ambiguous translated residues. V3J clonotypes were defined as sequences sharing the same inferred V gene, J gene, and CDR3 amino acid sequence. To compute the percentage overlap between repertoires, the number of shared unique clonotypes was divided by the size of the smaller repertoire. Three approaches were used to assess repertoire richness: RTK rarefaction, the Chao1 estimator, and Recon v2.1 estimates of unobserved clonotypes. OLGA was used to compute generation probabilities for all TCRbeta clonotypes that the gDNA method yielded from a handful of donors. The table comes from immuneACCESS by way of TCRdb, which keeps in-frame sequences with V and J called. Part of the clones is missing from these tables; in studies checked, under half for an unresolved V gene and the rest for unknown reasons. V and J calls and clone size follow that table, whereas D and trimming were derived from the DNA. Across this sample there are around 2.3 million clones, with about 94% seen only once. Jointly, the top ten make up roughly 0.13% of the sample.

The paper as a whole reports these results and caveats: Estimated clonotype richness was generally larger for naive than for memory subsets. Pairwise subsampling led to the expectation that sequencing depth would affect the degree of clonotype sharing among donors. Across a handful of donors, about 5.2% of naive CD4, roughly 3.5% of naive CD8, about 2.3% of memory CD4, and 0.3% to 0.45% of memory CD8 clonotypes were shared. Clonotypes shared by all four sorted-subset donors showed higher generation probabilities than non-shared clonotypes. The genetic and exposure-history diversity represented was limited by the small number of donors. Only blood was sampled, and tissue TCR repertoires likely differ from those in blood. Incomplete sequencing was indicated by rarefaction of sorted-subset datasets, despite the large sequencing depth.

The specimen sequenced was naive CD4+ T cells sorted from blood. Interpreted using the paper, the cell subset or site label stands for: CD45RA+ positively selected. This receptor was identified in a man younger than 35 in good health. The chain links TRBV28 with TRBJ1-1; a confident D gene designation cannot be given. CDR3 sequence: CASLTSGTEAFF. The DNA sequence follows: TGTGCCAGCCTCACCTCAGGCACTGAAGCTTTCTTT.